This TCR beta chain originates from a study of T cell clones after liver transplantation. Background on the study: Samples came from ITN030ST, which attempted immunosuppression withdrawal within 2 years of liver transplantation. Three of the eight recipients were HCV-positive; the rest had non-autoimmune, non-viral transplant indications. General study findings and limits: Low donor cell numbers restricted donor-reactive repertoire measurement in two subjects.

Sequencing was performed with immunoSEQ multiplex PCR; in TCRdb, only in-frame clones are kept and a portion is missing. The sample contains about 15,000 clones, about 93% of which appear only once. On this clone: Its antigen is currently unknown.

The source of this sequence is a human donor who received a liver transplant. Material: CD8+ T cells from blood, obtained before liver transplant.

CDR3 DNA: TGCAGCGTTGCAGGACAGGGTGAATGGGGCTACACCTTC. Encoded protein: CSVAGQGEWGYTF. V gene TRBV29-1 combines with J gene TRBJ1-2, with 8 bases fitting TRBD1. Germline-derived CDR1 and CDR2 are SQVTM and ANQGSEA. Germline trimming cut 4 bases from V and 8 bases from J; bases unmatched to any gene: 9. The CDR3 totals 13 residues.